These T cell receptor beta chains were read from a single sample in a study of regulatory and conventional T cells in RAG deficiency. Measured with immunoSEQ multiplex PCR; TCRdb has only the in-frame clones, and not every one. Here the sample spans more than 35,000 clones, 85% to 90% being singletons. The same data also contributed to another study, on regulatory T cells.

Sequenced material: CD4+ effector T cells sorted from blood. The receptors come from a human donor in good health. Each CDR3 is given with its conserved first and last residue. A D gene is named only where the DNA matches it firmly. Clone size is given for some rows only: seen once, a few or many times, or a class if the clone is expanded.

d_gene,v_gene,abundance,j_gene,CDR3aa,CDR3nt
NA,TRBV7-9,NA,TRBJ2-7,CASTPRDSLSYEQYF,TGTGCCAGCACCCCCCGGGACTCGCTTTCCTACGAGCAGTACTTC
NA,TRBV19,NA,TRBJ1-2,CASSRMSSRTVKSYYGYTF,TGTGCCAGTAGTCGTATGTCCTCCCGGACAGTTAAATCCTACTATGGCTACACCTTC
NA,TRBV15,NA,TRBJ1-5,CATSRVYAQGVGKGSNQPQHF,TGTGCCACCAGCAGAGTCTACGCACAGGGTGTCGGTAAAGGGAGCAATCAGCCCCAGCATTTT
NA,TRBV14,once,TRBJ2-1,CASSQDRISQFF,TGTGCCAGCAGCCAAGATAGGATATCACAGTTCTTC
NA,TRBV19,few,TRBJ2-7,CASSIVGHPAPHEQYF,TGTGCCAGTAGTATAGTAGGGCACCCGGCTCCCCACGAGCAGTACTTC
NA,TRBV10-1,NA,TRBJ2-7,CASSDSTRRTTNYEQYF,TGCGCCAGCAGTGATTCAACCCGAAGGACAACGAACTACGAGCAGTACTTC
TRBD1,TRBV10-1,NA,TRBJ2-2,CASRPGQGTGELFF,TGCGCCAGCAGACCGGGACAGGGGACCGGGGAGCTGTTTTTT
TRBD2,TRBV5-1,NA,TRBJ2-3,CASSPGLAGGLGTDTQYF,TGCGCCAGCAGCCCGGGACTAGCGGGGGGGCTTGGCACAGATACGCAGTATTTT
TRBD2,TRBV7-9,NA,TRBJ2-1,CASSLGAGGYNEQFF,TGTGCCAGCAGCTTAGGGGCGGGGGGCTACAATGAGCAGTTCTTC
TRBD1,TRBV19,NA,TRBJ1-2,CASNSRAGGLDYGYTF,TGTGCCAGTAACTCGCGGGCAGGGGGCTTAGACTATGGCTACACCTTC